This entry features one T cell receptor beta chain sequence. The sample is drawn from a study of blood T cell repertoires in COVID-19. Overall study context: Specimens from acute and convalescent COVID-19 originated in the United States, Italy and Spain. The cDNA or gDNA used as material had been derived from T cells, B-cell-depleted T cells, or PBMCs.

Assay: immunoSEQ multiplex PCR; the TCRdb copy retains only in-frame clones and omits some. This table holds 180,000 or so clones, about 80% found once. The CDR3 covers 14 residues. In germline, CDR1 is LGHDT, CDR2 YNNKEL (reference sequence). Trimming stripped 4 bases from V and 9 bases from J, with 13 bases between. Specimen: peripheral blood. The chain employs TRBV3-1 (or the pseudogene TRBV3-2) and TRBJ1-6; D is ambiguous. The receptor's source is a human donor with acute or convalescent COVID-19. The donor label of this sample is uncertain. The CDR3 is CASSPHGEASPLHF. DNA for the CDR3: TGTGCCAGCAGCCCTCACGGGGAGGCTTCACCCCTCCACTTT.